The T cell receptor beta chain under discussion was sequenced for a study of T cell repertoires in cytomegalovirus infection. Study-wide points: HLA-C-restricted CMV-specific TCR beta clonotypes were dominant in the ex vivo response.

In its sample, this clonotype was seen a few times. Its cognate antigen is unknown. TCRdb fed the reads into MiXCR, producing one record per CDR3 protein. In the table there are a few hundred thousand distinct CDR3 sequences, roughly an eighth of which are singletons. From germline, CDR1 is LGHNA and CDR2 YNFKEQ. The CDR3 consists of 15 residues. V was trimmed by 0 bases and J by 0 bases, leaving 8 bases between them. Sequencing was carried out using PBMCs. J is TRBJ1-1 and V is TRBV4-2, with unresolved D. The source of this sequence is a human donor in good health (CMV status not recorded). Some clones in this sample may be carry-over from other donors' samples. In nucleotides, the CDR3 is TGTGCCAGCAGCCAAGAAGTGGGCCTGAACACTGAAGCTTTCTTT. Translated, it gives CASSQEVGLNTEAFF.